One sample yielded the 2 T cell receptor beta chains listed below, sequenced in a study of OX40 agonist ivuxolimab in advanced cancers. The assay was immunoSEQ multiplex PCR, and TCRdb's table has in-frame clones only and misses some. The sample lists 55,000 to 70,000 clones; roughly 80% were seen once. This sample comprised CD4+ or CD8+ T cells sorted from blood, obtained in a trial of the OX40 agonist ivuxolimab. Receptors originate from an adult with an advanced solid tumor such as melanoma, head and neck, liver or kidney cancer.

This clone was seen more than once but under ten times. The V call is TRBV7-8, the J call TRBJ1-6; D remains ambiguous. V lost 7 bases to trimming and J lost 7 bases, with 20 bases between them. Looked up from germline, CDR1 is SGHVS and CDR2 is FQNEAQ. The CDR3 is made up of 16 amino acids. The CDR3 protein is CASTPNSGRGNSPLHF. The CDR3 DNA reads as TGTGCCAGCACCCCAAACTCCGGGCGTGGGAATTCACCCCTCCACTTT.

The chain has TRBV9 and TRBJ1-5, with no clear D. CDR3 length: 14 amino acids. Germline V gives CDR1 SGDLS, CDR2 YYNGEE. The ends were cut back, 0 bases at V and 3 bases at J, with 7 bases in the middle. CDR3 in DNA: TGTGCCAGCAGCGTAGGGGGAAACAATCAGCCCCAGCATTTT. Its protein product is CASSVGGNNQPQHF.